This T cell receptor (beta chain) was profiled in a study of post-analysis software for immune sequencing data (dated by TCRdb to the mid-2010s). Broadly, across the study: Disease courses on record covered relapsing-remitting, secondary progressive and progressive-relapsing multiple sclerosis, though some patients had no subtype annotation. The patient repertoires were set against around ten previously published healthy control repertoires from donors whose ages ranged from 6 to 25 years. A subset of samples was prepared in parallel using single-end sample barcoding, then pooled and co-amplified after Illumina adapter ligation.

The germline V gene (reference sequence) gives CDR1 as MNHEY and CDR2 as SMNVEV. The CDR3 starts with the cysteine, ends with the phenylalanine, and has 13 residues. The DNA shown is the 39-base CDR3, in frame from base 1. V and J are truncated by 6 bases and 1 base respectively, leaving an intervening sequence of 9 bases. Library construction relied on PCR. Sequencer: Illumina HiSeq 2500. Unique molecular identifiers were incorporated into TCR beta cDNA libraries to reduce PCR and sequencing biases. Some 500,000 cDNA molecules were obtained per 1 to 10 million input T cells, so each molecule approximated one T cell. The same protocol used for the earlier healthy control dataset was applied to prepare and sequence the patient libraries. Within a given batch, samples were prepared together, multiplexed and sequenced on the same HiSeq lane. As for the authors' bioinformatics: MIGEC was used to process the raw barcoded reads, and molecular identifier groups with only a single read were discarded before consensus assembly and CDR3 extraction. VDJtools was used for post-analysis of the clonotype tables, and diversity was normalized by down-sampling every dataset to the size of the smallest sample. Repertoire overlap clustering matched CDR3 amino acid but not nucleotide sequences to correct batch-related cross-sample contamination. Using fastp trimming at Q25 and MiXCR clonotype assembly, TCRdb reanalyzed the public sequencing data and kept in-frame beta chains. Each entry merges the rows of one CDR3 protein and shows their most common DNA and genes. These V and J calls derive from TCRdb rather than the authors' analysis. Recorded for this sample are hundreds of thousands of distinct CDR3 sequences; approximately 34% of them occurred a single time. Around 5% of the sample comes from the top ten.

Paper-wide results and their limitations: The multiple sclerosis patient group was slightly younger than the control group. Patients showed significantly higher frequencies than controls for about 5 TRBV segments, among them TRBV5-6, TRBV5-1 and TRBV20-1. Strong co-clustering of samples prepared in the same batch was shown by direct clustering with F measure, prompting a batch-effect correction. Significantly lower normalized Chao1 diversity was found in multiple sclerosis patients than in controls, suggesting substantial peripheral T-cell clonal expansion.

There are many counts of this clonotype. What this receptor recognizes is not known. The sample holds no much larger clone one base away, and base qualities are not on file. To demonstrate the VDJtools post-analysis software, the study profiled TCR beta repertoires from the peripheral blood of under 15 young patients with multiple sclerosis. The multiple sclerosis patients were children and adolescents ranging in age from roughly 6 to 16 years. The source is a girl under 18 with multiple sclerosis. The chain was built from TRBV27 and TRBJ1-2; the D segment could be TRBD1, given 5 matching bases. The sample consisted of blood. CDR3 sequence: CASSRGRNYGYTF. The DNA sequence is given as TGTGCCAGCAGCCGGGGCCGTAACTATGGCTACACCTTC.